The 10 T cell receptor beta chains listed next were all sequenced from one sample in a study of neurological immune-mediated disorders. TCRdb reprocessed the 5' RACE reads with MiXCR, giving one entry per CDR3 protein. Among tens of thousands of distinct CDR3 sequences listed, approximately 4.1% were seen once. Sequenced sample: PBMCs. The receptors stem from a man aged 50 to 60 with multiple sclerosis.

J is TRBJ2-3 and V is TRBV5-1; the match to TRBD1 covers 9 bases. After removal of 0 bases from V and 3 bases from J, the junction contained 8 bases not matched to a gene. This CDR3 comprises 17 residues. Germline V lookup: CDR1 SGHRS, CDR2 YFSETQ. CDR3: CASSLGLGTGSTDTQYF. DNA of the CDR3: TGCGCCAGCAGCTTGGGACTCGGGACAGGGTCGACAGATACGCAGTATTTT.

Many counts were recorded for this clonotype. J is TRBJ1-5 and V is TRBV5-1; 9 nucleotides agree with TRBD1. The germline CDR1 and CDR2 sequences are SGHRS and YFSETQ. The CDR3 length is 18 residues. Trimming at V came to 5 bases and at J to 0 bases, leaving 12 bases not matched to a gene. CDR3 DNA: TGCGCCAGCAGACCGGGGACAGGGTCAGGTCATAGCAATCAGCCCCAGCATTTT. It codes for CASRPGTGSGHSNQPQHF.

This clonotype showed up many times. The rearrangement links TRBV5-1 to TRBJ2-7; 12 bases agree with TRBD2. The CDR3 extends over 18 amino acids. V lost 4 bases, J lost 1 base, and 12 bases stayed unmatched. Germline assignment: CDR1 SGHRS and CDR2 YFSETQ. CDR3 coding DNA: TGCGCCAGCAGCCCCTGGGGGGGACTAGCGGGTGATTCCTACGAGCAGTACTTC. This codes for CASSPWGGLAGDSYEQYF.

The table lists this clonotype with many counts. The rearrangement links TRBV25-1 to TRBJ2-3; no reliable D call. V was cut by 0 bases and J by 6 bases, with 13 bases left in between. Germline loops: CDR1 MGHDK, CDR2 SYGVNS. This CDR3 is 15 amino acids long. The DNA for the CDR3 is TGTGCCAGCAGTGAATATATCCGCGGAAGCGATACGCAGTATTTT. This translates into CASSEYIRGSDTQYF.

This clonotype came up many times. V gene TRBV29-1 combines with J gene TRBJ2-2, with 7 bases that match TRBD2. Losses at the gene ends were 4 bases for V and 0 bases for J; bases not matched to a gene: 2. CDR3 length equals 14 residues. Germline CDR1 SQVTM, CDR2 ANQGSEA. The CDR3 loop reads CSVGLASNTGELFF. The CDR3 coding sequence is TGCAGCGTTGGACTAGCTTCGAACACCGGGGAGCTGTTTTTT.

This clonotype was recorded at least ten times. Its ends do not fully match the called genes, so a read error is possible. CDR3 nucleotides: TGCAGTGCTAACTTGGGCGGGCCCGGGAACTTC. This translates into CSANLGGPGNF. The chain carries TRBV20-1 and TRBJ2-4; D possibly corresponds to TRBD2 (5 bases). The CDR3 is 11 residues long. CDR1 and CDR2 from the germline V gene are DFQATT and SNEGSKA (reference sequence).

The table lists this clonotype with many counts. The chain carries TRBV5-5 and TRBJ2-5; TRBD1 matches 10 bases. The CDR3 runs to 14 residues. Germline CDR1 reads SGHKS; CDR2 reads YYEKEE (reference sequence). Unmatched junction bases numbered 7, after V lost 4 bases and J lost 7 bases. The CDR3 bases are TGTGCCAGCAGCACGACAGGGGGCGAGGTGACCCAGTACTTC. It specifies CASSTTGGEVTQYF.

This clonotype came up many times. The chain links TRBV20-1 to TRBJ2-1, with a possible D match to TRBD2 (6 bases). The CDR3 length is 14 residues. Germline loops: CDR1 DFQATT, CDR2 SNEGSKA (reference sequence). Trimming took off 6 bases at V and 0 bases at J, with 12 bases between the two ends. The CDR3 reads CSAGSGFSYNEQFF. In DNA form, the CDR3 reads TGCAGTGCCGGGAGCGGGTTCTCCTACAATGAGCAGTTCTTC.

This clonotype was seen at least ten times. V is TRBV5-1 and J is TRBJ2-3, with 7 bases fitting TRBD2. V lost 4 bases to trimming and J lost 2 bases; unmatched junction nucleotides: 10. Germline assignment: CDR1 SGHRS and CDR2 YFSETQ. The CDR3 contains 16 residues. CDR3 DNA sequence: TGCGCCAGCAGCCTCCTCAGCGGGATGGTCACAGATACGCAGTATTTT. It yields the protein CASSLLSGMVTDTQYF.

This clonotype occurred many times. The chain has TRBV7-2 and TRBJ2-5; 8 positions match TRBD1. Germline V gene data show CDR1 as SGHTA and CDR2 as FQGNSA. The V gene end was trimmed by 4 bases and the J gene end by 4 bases; junction bases not matched to a gene: 2. This CDR3 comprises 13 residues. CDR3 coding DNA: TGTGCCAGCAGCTCTACAGGGGGAGAGACCCAGTACTTC. Encoded protein: CASSSTGGETQYF.